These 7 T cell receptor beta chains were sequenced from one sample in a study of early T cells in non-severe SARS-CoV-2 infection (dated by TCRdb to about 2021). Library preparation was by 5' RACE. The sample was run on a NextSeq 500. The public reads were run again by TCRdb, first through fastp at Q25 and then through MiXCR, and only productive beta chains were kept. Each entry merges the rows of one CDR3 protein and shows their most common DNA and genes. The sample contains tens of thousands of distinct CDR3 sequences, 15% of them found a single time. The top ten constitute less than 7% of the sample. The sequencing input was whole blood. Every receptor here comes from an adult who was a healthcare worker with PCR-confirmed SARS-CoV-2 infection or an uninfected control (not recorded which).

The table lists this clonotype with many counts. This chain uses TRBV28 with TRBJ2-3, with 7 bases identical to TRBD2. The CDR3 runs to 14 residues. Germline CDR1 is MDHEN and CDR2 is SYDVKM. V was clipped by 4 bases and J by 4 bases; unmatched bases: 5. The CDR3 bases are TGTGCCAGCAGTTCGCGACTAGCCCCAGATACGCAGTATTTT. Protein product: CASSSRLAPDTQYF. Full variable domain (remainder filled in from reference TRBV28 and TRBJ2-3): DVKVTQSSRYLVKRTGEKVFLECVQDMDHENMFWYRQDPGLGLRLIYFSYDVKMKEKGDIPEGYSVSREKKERFSLILESASTNQTSMYLCASSSRLAPDTQYFGPGTRLTVL.

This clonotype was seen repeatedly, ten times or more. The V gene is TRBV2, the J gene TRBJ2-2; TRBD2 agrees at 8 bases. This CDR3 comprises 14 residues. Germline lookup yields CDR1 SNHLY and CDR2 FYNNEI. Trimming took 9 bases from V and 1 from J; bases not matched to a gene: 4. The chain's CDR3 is CASTAGVNTGELFF. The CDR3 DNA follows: TGTGCCAGTACAGCGGGAGTGAACACCGGGGAGCTGTTTTTT.

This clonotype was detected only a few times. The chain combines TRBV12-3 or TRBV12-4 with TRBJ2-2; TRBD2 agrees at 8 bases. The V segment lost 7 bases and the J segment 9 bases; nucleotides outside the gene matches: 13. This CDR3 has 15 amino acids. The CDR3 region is CASIHTSGPTRELFF. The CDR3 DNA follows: TGTGCCAGCATCCATACTAGCGGCCCTACGAGGGAGCTGTTTTTT.

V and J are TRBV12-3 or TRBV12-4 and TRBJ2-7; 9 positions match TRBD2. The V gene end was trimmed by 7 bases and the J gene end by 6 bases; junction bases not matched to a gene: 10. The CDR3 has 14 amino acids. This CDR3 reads CASTFSGSLSEQYF. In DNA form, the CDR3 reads TGTGCCAGCACTTTTAGCGGGAGTTTGAGCGAGCAGTACTTC.

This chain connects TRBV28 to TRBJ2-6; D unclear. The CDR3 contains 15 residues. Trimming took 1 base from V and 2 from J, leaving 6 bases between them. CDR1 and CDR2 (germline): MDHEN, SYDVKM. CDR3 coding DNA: TGTGCCAGCAGTTTATTATTAACTGGGGCCAACGTCCTGACTTTC. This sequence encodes CASSLLLTGANVLTF.

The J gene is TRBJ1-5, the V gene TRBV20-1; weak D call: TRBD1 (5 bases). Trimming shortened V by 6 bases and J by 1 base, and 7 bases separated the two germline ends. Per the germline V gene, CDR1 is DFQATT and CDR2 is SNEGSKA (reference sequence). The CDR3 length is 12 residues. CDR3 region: CSAEGSNQPQHF. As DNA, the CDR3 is TGCAGTGCAGAGGGGAGCAATCAGCCCCAGCATTTT.

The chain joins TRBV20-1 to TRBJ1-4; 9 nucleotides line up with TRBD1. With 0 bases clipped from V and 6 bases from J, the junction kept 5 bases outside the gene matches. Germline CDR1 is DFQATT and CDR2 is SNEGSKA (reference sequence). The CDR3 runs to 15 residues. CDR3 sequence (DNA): TGCAGTGCTAGAGATTCGGGACAGGGATATGAAAAACTGTTTTTT. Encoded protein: CSARDSGQGYEKLFF.